This T cell receptor beta chain was sequenced in a study of control samples from healthy donors and cancer patients. Trimming pared 7 bases from V and 0 bases from J, leaving 19 bases between. The CDR3 is made up of 17 amino acids. Germline V gene sequence: CDR1 LNHDA, CDR2 SQIVND (reference sequence). Data came from immunoSEQ multiplex PCR; TCRdb stores just in-frame clones and leaves some out. The sample lists about 60,000 clones, 90% to 96% occurring once. The sequence was obtained from a woman aged 18-30 years in good health. The sequenced material came from blood. The chain links TRBV19 to TRBJ1-3; tentative D call: TRBD1 (5 bases). DNA of the CDR3: TGTGCCAGTACCGGCGGAGGGGCAGTTTCCTCTGGAAACACCATATATTTT. Translated, it gives CASTGGGAVSSGNTIYF.